A single sample gave rise to the 15 T cell receptor beta chains below, sequenced in a study of T cells in Graves' hyperthyroidism and ophthalmopathy. Using RNA transcripts as the source, TCR beta CDR3 regions were amplified. Using the HTBI primer set, a first-round RT-PCR was run on the TCR CDR3. In TCRdb, the multiplex PCR reads were re-called with MiXCR into one record per CDR3 protein. Altogether some 510,000 distinct CDR3 sequences are present, less than 25% being singletons, with the ten largest covering about a quarter. Sample: blood. The receptor set was obtained from a man aged 18 to 35 with Graves' hyperthyroidism.

This clonotype occurred many times. The V call is TRBV19, the J call TRBJ2-2; a weak D match, TRBD2 (5 bases). This CDR3 contains 16 residues. The V gene's germline CDR1 is LNHDA and CDR2 SQIVND (reference sequence). Trimming left V 6 bases short and J 4 bases short, with 18 bases between. CDR3 residues: CASSPWVSRGTGELFF. The DNA for the CDR3 is TGTGCCAGTAGCCCGTGGGTTTCTCGGGGCACCGGGGAGCTGTTTTTT.

The gene calls are TRBV2 and TRBJ2-7; 7 bases line up with TRBD1. V lost 4 bases to trimming and J lost 1 base; unmatched junction nucleotides: 4. CDR1 SNHLY and CDR2 FYNNEI come from the germline V gene. CDR3 length equals 14 residues. Here the CDR3 DNA reads TGTGCCAGCAGTGGGGCAGGGGGATCCTACGAGCAGTACTTC. It specifies CASSGAGGSYEQYF.

The chain recombines TRBV30 with TRBJ1-2; D gene unclear. Germline loops: CDR1 GTSNPN, CDR2 SVGIG (reference sequence). The ends were cut back, 7 bases at V and 4 bases at J, with 13 bases in the middle. The CDR3 covers 12 residues. The DNA of the CDR3 is TGTGCCTTGGAGAGGGCCGGCTATGGCTACACCTTC. It is translated as CALERAGYGYTF. The full variable domain, rest sourced from reference TRBV30 and TRBJ1-2, is SQTIHQWPATLVQPVGSPLSLECTVEGTSNPNLYWYRQAAGRGLQLLFYSVGIGQISSEVPQNLSASRPQDRQFILSSKKLLLSDSGFYLCALERAGYGYTFGSGTRLTVV.

This clonotype occurred a few times. V usage is TRBV20-1 and J usage is TRBJ2-5, with TRBD2 matching 8 bases. CDR3 size: 15 residues. V was clipped by 7 bases and J by 5 bases; unmatched bases: 15. From germline, CDR1 is DFQATT and CDR2 SNEGSKA (reference sequence). CDR3 in amino acids: CSVDFIAGSWETQYF. CDR3 coding DNA: TGCAGTGTCGACTTCATAGCGGGGTCCTGGGAGACCCAGTACTTC.

This clonotype was detected ten times or more. The chain uses TRBV7-8 and TRBJ2-7; possibly TRBD1 or TRBD2 for D (5 bases each). This CDR3 has 13 amino acids. Trimming removed 6 bases from V and 2 bases from J, with 11 bases in between. From germline, CDR1 is SGHVS and CDR2 FQNEAQ. The DNA for the CDR3 is TGTGCCAGCAGATCCCGGGACCCCTACGAGCAGTACTTC. Its translation is CASRSRDPYEQYF. The variable domain in full, with the rest retrieved from reference TRBV7-8 and TRBJ2-7, is GAGVSQSPRYKVAKRGQDVALRCDPISGHVSLFWYQQALGQGPEFLTYFQNEAQLDKSGLPSDRFFAERPEGSVSTLKIQRTQQEDSAVYLCASRSRDPYEQYFGPGTRLTVT.

Notes on this clonotype: The germline gene is not matched at one end of the junction; a read error may be the cause. The gene calls are TRBV2 and TRBJ2-5; D tentatively reads TRBD1 or TRBD2 (5 bases each). This CDR3 contains 15 residues. Germline CDR1 and CDR2: SNHLY and FYNNEI. The CDR3 protein is CASSLGTEYQETKYF. The CDR3 DNA reads TGTGCCAGCTCACTAGGGACGGAGTACCAAGAGACCAAGTACTTC.

This clonotype was detected ten times or more. J is TRBJ2-6 and V is TRBV6-5, with D tentatively TRBD1 or TRBD2 (6 bases each). V gave up 0 bases and J gave up 4 bases, with 10 bases separating them. The germline V gene encodes CDR1 MNHEY and CDR2 SVGAGI. This CDR3 region has 16 residues. Here the CDR3 DNA reads TGTGCCAGCAGTTACTCGGGGGGCGCGGGGGCCAACGTCCTGACTTTC. Protein sequence: CASSYSGGAGANVLTF.

This clonotype has at least ten counts. CDR3: CASRLAGVYEQYF. The CDR3 DNA sequence: TGTGCCAGCAGGCTAGCGGGGGTATACGAGCAGTACTTC. This chain joins TRBV28 and TRBJ2-7; 10 bases align to TRBD2. Trimming at V came to 6 bases and at J to 4 bases, leaving 3 bases not matched to a gene. CDR1 is MDHEN and CDR2 is SYDVKM in the germline V gene. This CDR3 is built from 13 residues.

The chain recombines TRBV6-2 or TRBV6-3 with TRBJ2-5, with D perhaps assigned TRBD1 or TRBD2 (6 bases each). Germline lookup yields CDR1 MNHEY and CDR2 SVGEGT. The CDR3 sequence is 17 residues long. V was pared by 5 bases and J by 0 bases, with 19 bases between. The CDR3 sequence: CASSTPMEGDYQETQYF. The DNA of the CDR3 is TGTGCCAGCAGTACACCTATGGAGGGGGACTACCAAGAGACCCAGTACTTC.

The V gene is TRBV29-1, the J gene TRBJ1-2, with D perhaps matching TRBD1 (5 bases). Germline CDR1 and CDR2: SQVTM and ANQGSEA. The CDR3 runs to 11 residues. V was shortened by 3 bases and J by 6 bases, with 8 bases between the two germline ends. Here the CDR3 DNA reads TGCAGCGTTGAGGGGCCTCATGGCTACACCTTC. It translates to CSVEGPHGYTF. The full variable domain, completed using reference TRBV29-1 and TRBJ1-2, is SAVISQKPSRDICQRGTSLTIQCQVDSQVTMMFWYRQQPGQSLTLIATANQGSEATYESGFVIDKFPISRPNLTFSTLTVSNMSPEDSSIYLCSVEGPHGYTFGSGTRLTVV.

This clonotype was found many times. The chain has TRBV5-1 and TRBJ1-2, with 7 bases that match TRBD1. Unmatched junction bases numbered 5, after V lost 4 bases and J lost 8 bases. CDR1 is SGHRS, CDR2 YFSETQ, per germline. CDR3 length: 12 amino acids. The CDR3 here is CASSEPGQGYTF. As DNA, the CDR3 is TGCGCCAGCAGCGAGCCGGGACAGGGCTACACCTTC.

This chain connects TRBV29-1 to TRBJ2-5, with TRBD1 identical over 8 bases. V was pared by 8 bases and J by 10 bases, with 15 bases of the junction left unmatched. Germline assignment: CDR1 SQVTM and CDR2 ANQGSEA. The CDR3 loop spans 13 amino acids. The CDR3: CSTLTGAANHQYF. DNA for the CDR3: TGCAGCACCCTGACAGGGGCCGCTAATCACCAGTACTTC.

This chain connects TRBV6-1 to TRBJ2-7, with D unresolved. Trimming removed 6 bases from V and 3 bases from J, with 12 bases in between. Germline V gene sequence: CDR1 MNHNS, CDR2 SASEGT. The CDR3 contains 13 residues. CDR3 nucleotides: TGTGCCAGCAGGGCCGGAACCTACTACGAGCAGTACTTC. This codes for CASRAGTYYEQYF.

This clonotype was seen ten or more times. The gene calls are TRBV18 and TRBJ1-5; TRBD1 is a possible D gene (5 bases). Trimming cost V 2 bases and J 7 bases, with 12 bases left between them. The CDR3 extends over 14 amino acids. The V gene's germline CDR1 is KGHSH and CDR2 LQKENI. In nucleotides, the CDR3 is TGTGCCAGCTCACCAGAAGGGGCAGGGCAGCCCCAGCATTTT. Translated, it gives CASSPEGAGQPQHF.

This clonotype has at least ten counts. The chain combines TRBV27 with TRBJ2-5; TRBD1 aligns across 7 bases. The CDR3 covers 13 residues. Germline values: CDR1 MNHEY, CDR2 SMNVEV (reference sequence). The V segment lost 4 bases and the J segment 4 bases; nucleotides outside the gene matches: 3. DNA of the CDR3: TGTGCCAGCAGTTCCCGGACAGGAGAGACCCAGTACTTC. It is translated as CASSSRTGETQYF.